A single sample is the source of the 8 T cell receptor beta chains below, sequenced in a study of blood T cell repertoires in COVID-19. TCRdb keeps only in-frame clones here, not all; method: immunoSEQ multiplex PCR. The repertoire holds around 300,000 clones, 85% to 90% seen once, with around 2% in the top ten. The material sequenced was PBMCs or T cells enriched from blood (not recorded which). The receptors stem from a woman younger than 30 who had recovered from COVID-19.

V and J are TRBV19 and TRBJ1-1; a weak D match, TRBD1 (6 bases). Germline V gene lookup returns CDR1 LNHDA and CDR2 SQIVND (reference sequence). V lost 4 bases and J 1 base, leaving 10 bases between the germline ends. The CDR3 has 14 amino acids. The CDR3 nucleotides read TGTGCCAGTAGTAGATTGACAGGGAACACTGAAGCTTTCTTT. Translating gives CASSRLTGNTEAFF.

A note on this clone: Other nucleotide sequences in the sample specify the same CDR3. This chain connects TRBV6-5 to TRBJ1-1, with D unresolved. The CDR3 sequence is 11 residues long. V dropped 6 bases and J dropped 2 bases, with 4 bases sitting between them. CDR1 is MNHEY and CDR2 is SVGAGI in the germline V gene. CDR3 DNA: TGTGCCAGCAGCCGTAACACTGAAGCTTTCTTT. It yields the protein CASSRNTEAFF.

CDR3 sequence reads: CASSQADRGEQYF. CDR3 nucleotide sequence: TGTGCCAGCAGCCAAGCGGACAGGGGCGAGCAGTACTTC. The gene calls are TRBV3-1 (or the pseudogene TRBV3-2) and TRBJ2-7; 9 bases are shared with TRBD1. Germline V CDR1 and CDR2: LGHDT, YNNKEL (reference sequence). V was clipped by 1 base and J by 6 bases; unmatched bases: 1. CDR3 length equals 13 residues.

The rearrangement links TRBV7-9 to TRBJ2-7; 7 nucleotides agree with TRBD2. CDR1 SEHNR and CDR2 FQNEAQ come from the germline V gene (reference sequence). The CDR3 contains 14 residues. With 4 bases clipped from V and 3 bases from J, the junction kept 6 bases outside the gene matches. CDR3 protein: CASSSVRGYYEQYF. CDR3 nucleotide sequence: TGTGCCAGCAGCTCGGTGCGGGGGTACTACGAGCAGTACTTC.

This clone was seen many times. This rearrangement joins TRBV4-1 to TRBJ1-2; D possibly corresponds to TRBD1 (5 bases). V lost 0 bases and J lost 6, with 26 bases in between. CDR3 length: 19 amino acids. The germline CDR1 and CDR2 sequences are MGHRA and YSYEKL. The CDR3 is CASSQEGTGVTFAINGYTF. The CDR3 DNA reads TGCGCCAGCAGCCAAGAAGGAACAGGAGTCACTTTCGCGATAAATGGCTACACCTTC.

V gene TRBV5-8 combines with J gene TRBJ2-5, with 11 positions matching TRBD2. Germline trimming cut 0 bases from V and 3 bases from J; bases unmatched to any gene: 4. This CDR3 comprises 16 residues. Germline V gene sequence: CDR1 SGHTS, CDR2 YDEGEE. The CDR3, as DNA: TGTGCCAGCAGCTTGGCGATGACTAGCGGGGAAGAGACCCAGTACTTC. This translates into CASSLAMTSGEETQYF.

This clone has a handful of counts. The gene calls are TRBV19 and TRBJ2-7, with D perhaps matching TRBD2 (7 bases). Germline-derived CDR1 and CDR2 are LNHDA and SQIVND (reference sequence). The CDR3 consists of 14 residues. V was cut by 7 bases and J by 5 bases, with 18 bases left in between. As DNA, the CDR3 is TGTGCCAGTACCCCCACGGGGGGCTCGAACGAGCAGTACTTC. Its translation is CASTPTGGSNEQYF.

The chain carries TRBV10-3 and TRBJ1-2, with 7 bases fitting TRBD1. The CDR3 runs to 15 residues. After removal of 3 bases from V and 3 bases from J, the junction contained 7 bases not matched to a gene. Germline values: CDR1 ENHRY, CDR2 SYGVKD. The CDR3 sequence: CAISDRDRVYYGYTF. CDR3 DNA sequence: TGTGCCATCAGTGATCGTGACAGGGTTTACTATGGCTACACCTTC.